This paragraph reports one T cell receptor beta chain. Here immunoSEQ multiplex PCR was the method, and the copy in TCRdb shows in-frame clones only, minus some. This sample yields about 15,000 clones, of which around 61% are seen a single time; 12% belongs to the top ten. The V gene's germline CDR1 is DFQATT and CDR2 SNEGSKA (reference sequence). The V and J ends lost 6 bases and 7 bases respectively, with 10 bases between them. The CDR3 has 11 amino acids. This record comes from a study of cytotoxic CD8 clonotypes in ibrutinib-treated CLL. This sequence joins TRBV20-1 and TRBJ1-5; no clear D. The TCR originated in a human donor with chronic lymphocytic leukemia. The source was PBMCs, collected before ibrutinib treatment. CDR3 region: CSAGRMQPQHF. CDR3 bases: TGCAGTGCGGGGAGGATGCAGCCCCAGCATTTT.